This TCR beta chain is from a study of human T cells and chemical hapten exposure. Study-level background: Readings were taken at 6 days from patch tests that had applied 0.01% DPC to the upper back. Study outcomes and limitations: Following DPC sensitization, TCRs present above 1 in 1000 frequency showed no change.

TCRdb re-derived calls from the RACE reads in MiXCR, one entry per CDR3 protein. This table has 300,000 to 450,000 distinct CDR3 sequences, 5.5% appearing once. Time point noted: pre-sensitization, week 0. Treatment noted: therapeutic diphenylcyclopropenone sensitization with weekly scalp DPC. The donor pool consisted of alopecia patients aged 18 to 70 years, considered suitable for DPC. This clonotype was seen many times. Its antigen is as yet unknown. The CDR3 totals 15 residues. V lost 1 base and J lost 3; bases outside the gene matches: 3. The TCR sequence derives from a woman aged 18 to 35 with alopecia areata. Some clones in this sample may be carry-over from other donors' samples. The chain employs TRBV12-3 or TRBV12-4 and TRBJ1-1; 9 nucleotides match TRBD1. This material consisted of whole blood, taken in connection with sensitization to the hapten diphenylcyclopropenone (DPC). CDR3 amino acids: CASSLGDREDTEAFF. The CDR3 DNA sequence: TGTGCCAGCAGTTTAGGGGACAGGGAGGACACTGAAGCTTTCTTT.